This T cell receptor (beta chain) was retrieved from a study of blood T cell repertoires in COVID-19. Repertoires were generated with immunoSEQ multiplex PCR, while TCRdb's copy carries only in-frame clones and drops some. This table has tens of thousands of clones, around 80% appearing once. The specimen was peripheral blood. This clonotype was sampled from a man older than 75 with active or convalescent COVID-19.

The CDR3: CASGQVDSPLHF. The CDR3 DNA sequence: TGTGCCAGCGGACAGGTTGATTCACCCCTCCACTTT. The chain links TRBV6-6 to TRBJ1-6; TRBD1 agrees at 7 bases. V trimming: 8 bases; J trimming: 8 bases; junction bases outside the gene matches: 3. In germline, CDR1 is MNHNY, CDR2 SVGAGI (reference sequence). The CDR3 consists of 12 residues.